The 31 T cell receptor beta chains reported below all come from one sample, sequenced in a study of T-cell reconstitution after alpha-beta-depleted transplantation in children. Researchers prepared the TCRbeta library using unique molecular identifiers, the study reports. Each CDR3 protein gets one entry after TCRdb re-called the PCR reads with MiXCR. The sample lists 450,000 to 600,000 distinct CDR3 sequences, 13% seen once, with about 2.2% in the top ten. This specimen consisted of PBMCs, mostly from graft donor cells, obtained 360 days after TCRalphabeta/CD19-depleted stem cell transplant. These receptors were obtained from a male patient between 5 and 17 years old who had a stem cell transplant for acute myeloid leukemia, so the T cells may come from the graft donor.

This chain connects TRBV2 to TRBJ2-7, with 8 bases matching TRBD1. Germline loops: CDR1 SNHLY, CDR2 FYNNEI. CDR3 length: 15 residues. V shed 6 bases, J shed 3 bases, and the junction held 10 bases outside the gene matches. CDR3 DNA sequence: TGTGCCAGCAGCGACAACTGGGACAGGATCTACGAGCAGTACTTC. The encoded protein is CASSDNWDRIYEQYF.

The chain joins TRBV27 to TRBJ2-7; 7 bases are a match to TRBD2. Germline CDR1 MNHEY, CDR2 SMNVEV (reference sequence). The length of the CDR3 is 13 residues. V lost 4 bases and J lost 4; bases outside the gene matches: 4. This CDR3 is CASSWTREYEQYF. CDR3 coding DNA: TGTGCCAGCAGTTGGACTAGAGAGTACGAGCAGTACTTC.

The gene calls are TRBV7-2 and TRBJ2-1; 9 bases are shared with TRBD2. Germline V gives CDR1 SGHTA, CDR2 FQGNSA. The CDR3 covers 16 residues. Trimming removed 6 bases from V and 1 base from J; junction bases left unmatched: 7. The CDR3 bases are TGTGCCAGCAGGCCGGGACTAGCTCTTTCCTACAATGAGCAGTTCTTC. Encoded protein: CASRPGLALSYNEQFF.

The chain combines TRBV10-3 with TRBJ2-7; 7 bases are a match to TRBD2. V lost 4 bases and J lost 7; bases outside the gene matches: 22. This CDR3 contains 18 residues. Germline CDR1 reads ENHRY; CDR2 reads SYGVKD. CDR3 nucleotides: TGTGCCATCAGTGGCCCGGGACCCCAGGGAGCGGGGCTCGGGGAGCAGTACTTC. Protein: CAISGPGPQGAGLGEQYF.

The sample holds a few counts of this clonotype. This chain connects TRBV7-9 to TRBJ2-7; D might be TRBD1 (6 bases). V lost 2 bases, J lost 2 bases, and 19 bases lay in between. The CDR3 is 17 amino acids. The germline V gene encodes CDR1 SEHNR and CDR2 FQNEAQ (reference sequence). The CDR3 protein is CASSLNLGAISPYEQYF. CDR3 coding DNA: TGTGCCAGCAGCTTAAATCTGGGGGCTATTAGTCCCTACGAGCAGTACTTC.

The genes are TRBV29-1 and TRBJ2-7; 7 bases line up with TRBD1. The CDR3 covers 13 residues. Germline trimming cut 7 bases from V and 2 bases from J; bases unmatched to any gene: 8. CDR1 and CDR2 from the germline V gene are SQVTM and ANQGSEA. CDR3 in DNA: TGCAGCGCCACACAGGGGAACACCTACGAGCAGTACTTC. This sequence encodes CSATQGNTYEQYF.

The chain couples TRBV6-2 or TRBV6-3 to TRBJ2-5, with unresolved D. V was shortened by 6 bases and J by 1 base, with 6 bases between the two germline ends. Germline CDR1 reads MNHEY; CDR2 reads SVGEGT. The length of the CDR3 is 12 residues. CDR3 in DNA: TGTGCCAGCAGGGAGCCCCAAGAGACCCAGTACTTC. Protein: CASREPQETQYF.

In its sample, this clonotype was seen many times. The rearrangement links TRBV6-5 to TRBJ2-5, with D hard to call. Germline V gene data show CDR1 as MNHEY and CDR2 as SVGAGI. Trimming removed 0 bases from V and 5 bases from J, with 10 bases in between. The CDR3 extends over 14 amino acids. CDR3 sequence (DNA): TGTGCCAGCAGTTACTCCCGACTCGGGGAGACCCAGTACTTC. It is translated as CASSYSRLGETQYF.

This chain uses TRBV29-1 with TRBJ1-1; maybe TRBD1 (6 bases). V shed 7 bases and J shed 0 bases, with 18 bases lying between them. This CDR3 has 15 amino acids. Looked up from germline, CDR1 is SQVTM and CDR2 is ANQGSEA. DNA of the CDR3: TGCAGCGGACTTAAAGGTACAGGGATGAACACTGAAGCTTTCTTT. It encodes CSGLKGTGMNTEAFF.

In this sample, this clonotype turned up many times. The chain is built from TRBV20-1 and TRBJ2-7, with D possibly TRBD2 on 5 matching bases. The CDR3 consists of 11 residues. V was pared by 3 bases and J by 7 bases, with 10 bases between. Looked up from germline, CDR1 is DFQATT and CDR2 is SNEGSKA (reference sequence). The DNA for the CDR3 is TGCAGTGCTAGCGACGGGATAGAGCAGTACTTC. Translating gives CSASDGIEQYF.

This chain joins TRBV12-3 or TRBV12-4 and TRBJ1-5; 9 nucleotides match TRBD1. This CDR3 comprises 16 residues. Unmatched junction bases numbered 9, after V lost 7 bases and J lost 2 bases. The CDR3 protein is CASNTYRGPGNQPQHF. The CDR3 DNA follows: TGTGCCAGCAATACATACAGGGGGCCCGGCAATCAGCCCCAGCATTTT.

This clonotype was seen more than once but under ten times. The V call is TRBV20-1, the J call TRBJ2-5, with 12 bases aligning to TRBD2. Per the germline V gene, CDR1 is DFQATT and CDR2 is SNEGSKA (reference sequence). Trimming at V came to 2 bases and at J to 4 bases, leaving 2 bases not matched to a gene. This CDR3 contains 14 residues. This CDR3 reads CSARRLAGVETQYF. In DNA form, the CDR3 reads TGCAGTGCTAGAAGACTAGCGGGAGTAGAGACCCAGTACTTC.

This clonotype was counted a few times. J is TRBJ2-1 and V is TRBV30; tentative D call: TRBD1 (6 bases). This CDR3 is 14 amino acids long. The germline gives CDR1 GTSNPN, CDR2 SVGIG (reference sequence). V was trimmed by 5 bases and J by 1 base, leaving 12 bases between them. The CDR3 DNA is TGTGCCTGGGATCGCAGGGGTTCCTACAATGAGCAGTTCTTC. Amino acids: CAWDRRGSYNEQFF.

A few counts support this clonotype. V gene TRBV10-2 combines with J gene TRBJ2-2; 9 nucleotides line up with TRBD1. CDR1 WSHSY and CDR2 SAAADI come from the germline V gene. CDR3 length: 15 amino acids. V was clipped by 4 bases and J by 7 bases; unmatched bases: 7. This CDR3 reads CASSARGQGGGELFF. The CDR3 bases are TGCGCCAGCAGTGCCCGGGGACAGGGTGGCGGGGAGCTGTTTTTT.

CDR3 bases: TGTGCCATCCGAGGACAGGGCAATCAGCCCCAGCATTTT. It yields the protein CAIRGQGNQPQHF. The chain has TRBV10-3 and TRBJ1-5; 7 bases map to TRBD1. Losses at the gene ends were 8 bases for V and 2 bases for J; bases not matched to a gene: 3. Germline lookup yields CDR1 ENHRY and CDR2 SYGVKD. The CDR3 sequence is 13 residues long.

The chain joins TRBV20-1 to TRBJ2-2; no definite D call. CDR3 length: 13 amino acids. Germline V lookup: CDR1 DFQATT, CDR2 SNEGSKA (reference sequence). Trimming stripped 3 bases from V and 4 bases from J, with 9 bases between. The CDR3 DNA reads TGCAGTGCTAGGAGCCTAATCACCGGGGAGCTGTTTTTT. As protein: CSARSLITGELFF.

Only a few counts were recorded for this clonotype. J is TRBJ2-7 and V is TRBV6-1; no firm D call. Trimming took off 5 bases at V and 1 base at J, with 21 bases between the two ends. Per germline, CDR1 MNHNS and CDR2 SASEGT. This CDR3 has 17 residues. CDR3 loop: CASSHNLRRSGSYEQYF. The CDR3 DNA is TGTGCCAGCAGTCATAATCTCCGTCGGTCCGGTTCCTACGAGCAGTACTTC.

Only a few counts were recorded for this clonotype. This sequence joins TRBV11-2 and TRBJ2-7; 8 nucleotides agree with TRBD2. V lost 1 base to trimming and J lost 2 bases; unmatched junction nucleotides: 10. CDR1 is SGHAT and CDR2 is FQNNGV in the germline V gene. The CDR3 spans 17 residues. The CDR3 loop reads CASSLGQGLAGTYEQYF. The CDR3 coding sequence is TGTGCCAGCAGCTTAGGCCAGGGGCTAGCGGGCACCTACGAGCAGTACTTC.

The chain employs TRBV24-1 and TRBJ2-7, with D unclear. CDR1 KGHDR and CDR2 SFDVKD come from the germline V gene. The CDR3 totals 13 residues. V lost 7 bases to trimming and J lost 4 bases, with 13 bases between them. In DNA form, the CDR3 reads TGTGCCACCAGCGCCTATGGTACGTACGAGCAGTACTTC. Translating it yields CATSAYGTYEQYF.

The chain links TRBV20-1 to TRBJ2-1; TRBD2 matches at 9 bases. This CDR3 region has 17 residues. Looked up from germline, CDR1 is DFQATT and CDR2 is SNEGSKA (reference sequence). Trimming cost V 2 bases and J 2 bases; bases outside gene matches: 10. The CDR3 nucleotides are TGCAGTGCTAGATTCTTCCCGGCGGGAGGGCCCTACAATGAGCAGTTCTTC. Translation: CSARFFPAGGPYNEQFF.

V and J are TRBV4-2 and TRBJ1-5, with TRBD1 matching 8 bases. Trimming took 5 bases from V and 5 from J; bases not matched to a gene: 11. The CDR3 runs 16 residues. Germline V CDR1 and CDR2: LGHNA, YNFKEQ. CDR3 nucleotides: TGTGCCAGCAGCGACCTGGACAGGGAGAGGGATCAGCCCCAGCATTTT. As protein: CASSDLDRERDQPQHF.

This clonotype was observed a handful of times. The chain joins TRBV29-1 to TRBJ2-7, with 11 nucleotides matching TRBD2. The J segment lost 1 base and the V segment lost 3 bases, leaving 8 bases of the junction unmatched. The CDR3 covers 16 residues. CDR1 is SQVTM, CDR2 ANQGSEA, per germline. CDR3 protein: CSVDRLAGGTSYEQYF. For the CDR3, the DNA is TGCAGCGTTGATCGGCTAGCGGGAGGTACTTCCTACGAGCAGTACTTC.

This clonotype occurred a few times. J is TRBJ1-6 and V is TRBV28; D uncertain. Germline CDR1 MDHEN, CDR2 SYDVKM. This CDR3 has 15 residues. V was pared by 3 bases and J by 7 bases, with 13 bases between. Written as DNA, the CDR3 is TGTGCCAGCAGTTTTCTGCGAGGGAAGAATTCACCCCTCCACTTT. This translates into CASSFLRGKNSPLHF.

This clonotype occurred a few times. This chain joins TRBV6-2 or TRBV6-3 and TRBJ2-1, with D unclear. The CDR3 length is 15 residues. Germline CDR1 is MNHEY and CDR2 is SVGEGT. Trimming pared 8 bases from V and 1 base from J, leaving 15 bases between. CDR3 protein: CASHRLEESYNEQFF. CDR3 DNA sequence: TGTGCCAGCCACCGCCTCGAGGAGTCCTACAATGAGCAGTTCTTC.

This clonotype was picked up a small number of times. The chain uses TRBV5-1 and TRBJ2-6; D remains unclear. The germline V gene has CDR1 SGHRS and CDR2 YFSETQ. Trimming pared 0 bases from V and 4 bases from J, leaving 11 bases between. The CDR3 has 16 amino acids. The CDR3 protein is CASSLGGFTGANVLTF. The DNA of the CDR3 is TGCGCCAGCAGCTTGGGGGGTTTTACCGGGGCCAACGTCCTGACTTTC.

The chain's CDR3 is CASSITRGNTEAFF. DNA of the CDR3: TGTGCCAGCAGCATAACCCGCGGGAACACTGAAGCTTTCTTT. The V call is TRBV7-2, the J call TRBJ1-1; D unresolved. Trimming left V 5 bases short and J 1 base short, with 11 bases between. The CDR3 sequence is 14 residues long. Germline CDR1 and CDR2: SGHTA and FQGNSA.

This clonotype showed up many times. The chain couples TRBV4-2 to TRBJ2-7, with D perhaps TRBD2 (6 bases). Germline V gene lookup returns CDR1 LGHNA and CDR2 YNFKEQ. The CDR3 is 15 amino acids. Trimming took off 1 base at V and 0 bases at J, with 10 bases between the two ends. The DNA for the CDR3 is TGTGCCAGCAGCCAAGCATTTAGCGGCTCCTACGAGCAGTACTTC. This translates into CASSQAFSGSYEQYF.

The chain combines TRBV7-3 with TRBJ2-3; TRBD2 matches at 12 bases. Germline assignment: CDR1 SGHTA and CDR2 FQGTGA. The CDR3 is made up of 18 amino acids. Losses at the gene ends were 0 bases for V and 0 bases for J; bases not matched to a gene: 4. CDR3 sequence (DNA): TGTGCCAGCAGCTTAACCTCTCTAGCGGGAGGGAGCACAGATACGCAGTATTTT. This gives the protein CASSLTSLAGGSTDTQYF.

This clonotype was observed a handful of times. The chain links TRBV5-1 to TRBJ2-7; D is ambiguous. Germline CDR1 is SGHRS and CDR2 is YFSETQ. V was clipped by 1 base and J by 2 bases, with 13 bases between them. The CDR3 has 15 amino acids. In DNA, the CDR3 is TGCGCCAGCAGCTTGAATTTTGTACTCCCCTACGAGCAGTACTTC. The encoded protein is CASSLNFVLPYEQYF.

The chain joins TRBV4-3 to TRBJ2-3, with 13 bases that match TRBD2. The germline V gene encodes CDR1 LGHNA and CDR2 YSLEER. The CDR3 contains 17 residues. Trimming at V came to 1 base and at J to 2 bases, leaving 3 bases not matched to a gene. The CDR3 DNA sequence: TGCGCCAGCAGCCAAGGAGGACTAGCGGGAGACACAGATACGCAGTATTTT. Protein sequence: CASSQGGLAGDTDTQYF.

This clonotype was picked up a small number of times. J is TRBJ2-7 and V is TRBV9; D is undetermined. Germline V lookup: CDR1 SGDLS, CDR2 YYNGEE. This CDR3 is 14 amino acids long. V was clipped by 0 bases and J by 2 bases, with 9 bases between them. CDR3 sequence (DNA): TGTGCCAGCAGCGTAGGACCGATACCCTACGAGCAGTACTTC. Its protein is CASSVGPIPYEQYF.